These 25 T cell receptor beta chains came from one sample sequenced in a study of blood T cell repertoires in COVID-19. Clones were read by immunoSEQ multiplex PCR, and TCRdb kept only the in-frame ones, dropping some. This repertoire shows around 150,000 clones, 87% found once; its top ten account for less than 6.5%. The sequenced material came from peripheral blood. These receptor sequences come from a human donor in a cohort sampled during active COVID-19.

This chain links TRBV6-5 with TRBJ1-1; perhaps TRBD1 as D (5 bases). Per the germline V gene, CDR1 is MNHEY and CDR2 is SVGAGI. The CDR3 extends over 16 amino acids. V gave up 0 bases and J gave up 3 bases, with 14 bases separating them. CDR3 DNA: TGTGCCAGCAGTTACTCGCACAGGATGTTATACACTGAAGCTTTCTTT. It yields the protein CASSYSHRMLYTEAFF.

This clone was detected only a few times. This rearrangement joins TRBV21-1 to TRBJ2-7; TRBD1 is the table's D call, not checked against the DNA. TRBV21-1 is recorded as a pseudogene. CDR3 length: 13 residues. The CDR3 region is CAARGGVRYEQYF. The CDR3 region has the DNA TGTGCCGCCCGAGGGGGCGTTAGGTACGAGCAGTACTTC.

This clone was seen a handful of times. The rearrangement links TRBV18 to TRBJ1-1; D gene unclear. Trimming left V 4 bases short and J 5 bases short, with 17 bases between. There are 15 residues in the CDR3. Germline V CDR1 and CDR2: KGHSH, LQKENI. DNA for the CDR3: TGTGCCAGCTCACAAGAACCACTTCTGAGGACTGAAGCTTTCTTT. This gives the protein CASSQEPLLRTEAFF.

The chain combines TRBV10-1 with TRBJ1-2; 7 bases agree with TRBD1. Trimming cost V 6 bases and J 2 bases; bases outside gene matches: 6. The CDR3 runs 14 residues. Germline V gives CDR1 WNHNN, CDR2 SYGVQD (reference sequence). In DNA form, the CDR3 reads TGCGCCAGCAGGGCAGGGGGAAGAAACTATGGCTACACCTTC. This encodes CASRAGGRNYGYTF.

The V gene is TRBV7-2, the J gene TRBJ2-3; 10 nucleotides match TRBD2. The trim removed 5 bases at V and 3 bases at J, leaving 8 bases unmatched. CDR3 length equals 16 residues. Germline CDR1 reads SGHTA; CDR2 reads FQGNSA. Here the CDR3 DNA reads TGTGCCAGCAGCCGCCGAGCTAGCGGGAGAACAGATACGCAGTATTTT. This gives the protein CASSRRASGRTDTQYF. The complete variable domain, with remaining parts taken from reference TRBV7-2 and TRBJ2-3, reads GAGVSQSPSNKVTEKGKDVELRCDPISGHTALYWYRQSLGQGLEFLIYFQGNSAPDKSGLPSDRFSAERTGGSVSTLTIQRTQQEDSAVYLCASSRRASGRTDTQYFGPGTRLTVL.

This chain connects TRBV5-8 to TRBJ2-3; TRBD1 is a possible D gene (5 bases). The V end lost 2 bases, the J end lost 4 bases, and 8 bases lay between the germline ends. There are 13 residues in the CDR3. Germline CDR1 is SGHTS and CDR2 is YDEGEE. CDR3 protein: CASSLAGPDTQYF. The DNA of the CDR3 is TGTGCCAGCAGCTTAGCAGGGCCAGATACGCAGTATTTT.

CDR3 loop: CAWNAGGEYEQYF. Here the CDR3 DNA reads TGTGCCTGGAACGCGGGAGGGGAATACGAGCAGTACTTC. V and J are TRBV30 and TRBJ2-7; 9 positions agree with TRBD2. CDR3 length: 13 residues. The V gene's germline CDR1 is GTSNPN and CDR2 SVGIG (reference sequence). The trim removed 4 bases at V and 4 bases at J, leaving 5 bases unmatched.

This clone was picked up a small number of times. V usage is TRBV30 and J usage is TRBJ2-3; 8 bases line up with TRBD2. The junction had 11 bases not matched to a gene; V was cut back by 1 base and J by 2 bases. The CDR3 has 17 residues. CDR1 is GTSNPN, CDR2 SVGIG, per germline (reference sequence). The CDR3 region has the DNA TGTGCCTGGAGTGCAGCCTTAGCGGGGAAAGTCACAGATACGCAGTATTTT. Residues: CAWSAALAGKVTDTQYF. The variable domain in full, completed from reference TRBV30 and TRBJ2-3, reads SQTIHQWPATLVQPVGSPLSLECTVEGTSNPNLYWYRQAAGRGLQLLFYSVGIGQISSEVPQNLSASRPQDRQFILSSKKLLLSDSGFYLCAWSAALAGKVTDTQYFGPGTRLTVL.

This chain connects TRBV7-9 to TRBJ2-7, with a tentative D call TRBD1 (6 bases). The CDR3 runs to 14 residues. Looked up from germline, CDR1 is SEHNR and CDR2 is FQNEAQ (reference sequence). Trimming removed 5 bases at V and 4 bases at J, with 15 bases between. The CDR3 is CASSPPTGNYEQYF. The CDR3 DNA follows: TGTGCCAGCAGCCCCCCGACAGGAAATTACGAGCAGTACTTC.

This rearrangement joins TRBV25-1 to TRBJ2-7, with TRBD2 identical over 8 bases. Germline CDR1 is MGHDK and CDR2 is SYGVNS. After removal of 6 bases from V and 3 bases from J, the junction contained 1 base not matched to a gene. The CDR3 is made up of 12 amino acids. CDR3 protein: CASRGTSYEQYF. In DNA, the CDR3 is TGTGCCAGCAGGGGGACTAGCTACGAGCAGTACTTC.

This chain connects TRBV21-1 to TRBJ2-7; the table gives TRBD2 as D, unverified against the DNA. TRBV21-1 is a pseudogene locus. This CDR3 is built from 15 residues. The CDR3 region has the DNA TGTGCCAGCAGCAATACACTAGCGGGAACCTACGAGCAGTACTTC. This sequence encodes CASSNTLAGTYEQYF.

The gene calls are TRBV12-3 or TRBV12-4 and TRBJ2-1; D possibly corresponds to TRBD2 (5 bases). This CDR3 has 13 amino acids. V was cut by 5 bases and J by 1 base, with 6 bases left in between. The CDR3 nucleotides read TGTGCCAGCAGTCGGACTTCCTACAATGAGCAGTTCTTC. It specifies CASSRTSYNEQFF.

This clone was counted once. V gene TRBV2 combines with J gene TRBJ2-7; 12 bases agree with TRBD2. Per the germline V gene, CDR1 is SNHLY and CDR2 is FYNNEI. The V and J ends lost 6 bases and 7 bases, in that order; junction bases with no gene match: 19. The CDR3 contains 18 residues. CDR3 coding DNA: TGTGCCAGCAGAGGCCCCCGACTAGCGGGAGTACACGGGAAGGAGCAGTACTTC. It is translated as CASRGPRLAGVHGKEQYF.

V gene TRBV12-2 combines with J gene TRBJ1-5; the table calls TRBD1, which could not be checked here. TRBV12-2 constitutes a pseudogene. CDR3 length: 16 amino acids. This chain's CDR3 is CASRPRGTDSNQPQHF. Here the CDR3 DNA reads TGTGCAAGTCGCCCTCGAGGGACAGATAGCAATCAGCCCCAGCATTTT.

The chain is built from TRBV5-1 and TRBJ2-3, with a weak D call TRBD1 (6 bases). Germline loops: CDR1 SGHRS, CDR2 YFSETQ. Trimming left V 3 bases short and J 0 bases short, with 11 bases between. The CDR3 consists of 15 residues. The CDR3 reads CASSSAGESTDTQYF. As DNA, the CDR3 is TGCGCCAGCAGCTCCGCAGGGGAGAGCACAGATACGCAGTATTTT.

The gene calls are TRBV15 and TRBJ2-1; TRBD2 is a possible D gene (5 bases). Trimming left V 0 bases short and J 5 bases short, with 8 bases between. CDR1 is LNHNV and CDR2 is YYDKDF in the germline V gene (reference sequence). The CDR3 consists of 14 residues. The CDR3 bases are TGTGCCACCAGCAGAGACACCGGGGACAATGAGCAGTTCTTC. As protein: CATSRDTGDNEQFF.

This chain connects TRBV4-3 to TRBJ2-3; 8 nucleotides line up with TRBD2. Germline CDR1 and CDR2: LGHNA and YSLEER. CDR3 length equals 14 residues. Trimming took 0 bases from V and 6 from J; bases not matched to a gene: 2. As DNA, the CDR3 is TGCGCCAGCAGCCAAGACGAGCGGGGGGATACGCAGTATTTT. Residues: CASSQDERGDTQYF.

This clone was observed once. This chain links TRBV29-1 with TRBJ2-7, with TRBD1 as a possible D gene (6 bases). V lost 1 base and J lost 6, with 16 bases in between. CDR1 and CDR2 from the germline V gene are SQVTM and ANQGSEA. This CDR3 is 14 amino acids long. The DNA of the CDR3 is TGCAGCGTTGAAGGGGGCAGGGGAAAGCGCGAGCAGTACTTC. This gives the protein CSVEGGRGKREQYF.

The V call is TRBV24-1, the J call TRBJ2-2; TRBD2 is a possible D gene (6 bases). The CDR3 is 17 amino acids. CDR1 is KGHDR and CDR2 is SFDVKD in the germline V gene. The V end lost 4 bases, the J end lost 5 bases, and 19 bases lay between the germline ends. This CDR3 is CATSDPDPGSGTGELFF. In DNA, the CDR3 is TGTGCCACCAGTGACCCCGACCCCGGGAGCGGTACCGGGGAGCTGTTTTTT.

This chain uses TRBV11-3 with TRBJ2-3, with D tentatively TRBD2 (6 bases). The CDR3 has 15 amino acids. Deletions cut 1 base from V and 3 bases from J, with 11 bases between. Germline V gives CDR1 SGHNT, CDR2 YENEEA. In DNA form, the CDR3 reads TGTGCCAGCAGCTTAGCGGGAGTAAAAACAGATACGCAGTATTTT. This sequence encodes CASSLAGVKTDTQYF.

The chain couples TRBV29-1 to TRBJ2-7, with 8 bases that match TRBD2. The germline gives CDR1 SQVTM, CDR2 ANQGSEA. The trim removed 3 bases at V and 3 bases at J, leaving 10 bases unmatched. The length of the CDR3 is 15 residues. In DNA, the CDR3 is TGCAGCGTTGAGTCGGTAGCGGGGCCTAACTACGAGCAGTACTTC. It translates to CSVESVAGPNYEQYF.

The chain uses TRBV19 and TRBJ2-5, with 9 bases lining up with TRBD2. Germline V gene sequence: CDR1 LNHDA, CDR2 SQIVND (reference sequence). This CDR3 has 14 amino acids. The junction had 4 bases not matched to a gene; V was cut back by 3 bases and J by 5 bases. CDR3 DNA sequence: TGTGCCAGTAGTATGGCGGGAGGGCCCGAGACCCAGTACTTC. It encodes CASSMAGGPETQYF. The variable domain in full, completed from reference TRBV19 and TRBJ2-5, reads DGGITQSPKYLFRKEGQNVTLSCEQNLNHDAMYWYRQDPGQGLRLIYYSQIVNDFQKGDIAEGYSVSREKKESFPLTVTSAQKNPTAFYLCASSMAGGPETQYFGPGTRLLVL.

The chain is built from TRBV18 and TRBJ1-5; 10 bases are shared with TRBD1. V was clipped by 1 base and J by 6 bases; unmatched bases: 6. The germline V gene has CDR1 KGHSH and CDR2 LQKENI. There are 16 residues in the CDR3. The chain's CDR3 is CASSPRQGARIQPQHF. The CDR3 bases are TGTGCCAGCTCACCACGACAGGGGGCGCGTATTCAGCCCCAGCATTTT.

The chain combines TRBV7-2 with TRBJ2-3; 7 nucleotides match TRBD1. V gave up 4 bases and J gave up 4 bases; unmatched junction bases: 5. This CDR3 comprises 14 residues. Germline V gene lookup returns CDR1 SGHTA and CDR2 FQGNSA. The CDR3 protein is CASSSRQGSDTQYF. In DNA, the CDR3 is TGTGCCAGCAGCTCAAGACAGGGTTCAGATACGCAGTATTTT.

CDR3 nucleotide sequence: TGTGCCAGTAGTCCGACAGGGGTGTATGTCACTGAAGCTTTCTTT. Protein product: CASSPTGVYVTEAFF. The rearrangement links TRBV19 to TRBJ1-1; 8 nucleotides agree with TRBD1. The germline V gene encodes CDR1 LNHDA and CDR2 SQIVND (reference sequence). CDR3 size: 15 residues. Trimming took 5 bases from V and 4 from J; bases not matched to a gene: 9.